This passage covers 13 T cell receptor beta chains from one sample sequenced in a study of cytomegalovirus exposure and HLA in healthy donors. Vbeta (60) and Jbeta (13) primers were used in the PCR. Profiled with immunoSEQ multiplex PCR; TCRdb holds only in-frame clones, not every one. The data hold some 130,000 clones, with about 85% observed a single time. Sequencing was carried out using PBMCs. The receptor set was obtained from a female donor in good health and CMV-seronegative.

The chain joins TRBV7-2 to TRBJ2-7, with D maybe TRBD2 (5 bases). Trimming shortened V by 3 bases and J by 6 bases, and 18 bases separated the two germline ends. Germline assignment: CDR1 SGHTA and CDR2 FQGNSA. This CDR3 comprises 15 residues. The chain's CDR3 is CASSFPDTRRSEQYF. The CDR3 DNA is TGTGCCAGCAGCTTCCCGGATACCCGGAGGAGCGAGCAGTACTTC.

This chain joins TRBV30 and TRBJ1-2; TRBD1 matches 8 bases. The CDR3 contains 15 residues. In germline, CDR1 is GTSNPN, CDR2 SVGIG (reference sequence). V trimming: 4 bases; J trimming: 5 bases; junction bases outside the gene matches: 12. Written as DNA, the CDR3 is TGTGCCTGGAAATCAGACAGGGGAATTTGGTATGGCTACACCTTC. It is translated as CAWKSDRGIWYGYTF.

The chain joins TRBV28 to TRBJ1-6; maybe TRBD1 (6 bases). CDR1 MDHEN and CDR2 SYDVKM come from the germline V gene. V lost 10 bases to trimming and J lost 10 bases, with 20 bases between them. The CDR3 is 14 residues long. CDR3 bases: TGTGCCATCAGGGGCAGGGAAAGACGGTCACCCCTCCACTTT. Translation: CAIRGRERRSPLHF. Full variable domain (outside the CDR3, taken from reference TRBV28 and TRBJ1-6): DVKVTQSSRYLVKRTGEKVFLECVQDMDHENMFWYRQDPGLGLRLIYFSYDVKMKEKGDIPEGYSVSREKKERFSLILESASTNQTSMYLCAIRGRERRSPLHFGNGTRLTVT.

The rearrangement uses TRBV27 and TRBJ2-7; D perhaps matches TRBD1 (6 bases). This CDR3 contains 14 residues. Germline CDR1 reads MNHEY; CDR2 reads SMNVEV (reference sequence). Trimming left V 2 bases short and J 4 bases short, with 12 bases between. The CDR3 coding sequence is TGTGCCAGCAGTTTAGAACAGGGAAGGTACGAGCAGTACTTC. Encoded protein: CASSLEQGRYEQYF.

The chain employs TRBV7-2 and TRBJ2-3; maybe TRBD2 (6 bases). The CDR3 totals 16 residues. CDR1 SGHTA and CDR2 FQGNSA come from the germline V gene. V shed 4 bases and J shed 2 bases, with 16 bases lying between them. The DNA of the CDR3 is TGTGCCAGCAGCTCCCCCTGGAGGGGCCTCACAGATACGCAGTATTTT. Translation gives CASSSPWRGLTDTQYF. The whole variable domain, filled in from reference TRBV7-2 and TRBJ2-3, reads GAGVSQSPSNKVTEKGKDVELRCDPISGHTALYWYRQSLGQGLEFLIYFQGNSAPDKSGLPSDRFSAERTGGSVSTLTIQRTQQEDSAVYLCASSSPWRGLTDTQYFGPGTRLTVL.

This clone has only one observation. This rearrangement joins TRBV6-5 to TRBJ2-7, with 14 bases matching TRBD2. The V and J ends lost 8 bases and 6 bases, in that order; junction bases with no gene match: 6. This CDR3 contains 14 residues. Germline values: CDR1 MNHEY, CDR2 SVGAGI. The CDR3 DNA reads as TGTGCCAGCGACTCGGGACTAGCGGGAGCCGAGCAGTACTTC. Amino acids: CASDSGLAGAEQYF.

This CDR3 is CASSIFGLGSGNTIYF. The CDR3 DNA reads as TGTGCCAGTAGTATCTTTGGACTCGGCTCTGGAAACACCATATATTTT. J is TRBJ1-3 and V is TRBV19; D remains ambiguous. The CDR3 length is 16 residues. V was pared by 3 bases and J by 0 bases, with 12 bases between. Germline values: CDR1 LNHDA, CDR2 SQIVND (reference sequence).

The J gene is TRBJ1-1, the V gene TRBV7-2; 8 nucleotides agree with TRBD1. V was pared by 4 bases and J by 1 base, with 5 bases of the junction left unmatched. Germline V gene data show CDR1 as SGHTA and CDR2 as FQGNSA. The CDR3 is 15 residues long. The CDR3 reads CASSSRTGWNTEAFF. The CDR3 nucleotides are TGTGCCAGCAGCTCCCGGACAGGGTGGAACACTGAAGCTTTCTTT.

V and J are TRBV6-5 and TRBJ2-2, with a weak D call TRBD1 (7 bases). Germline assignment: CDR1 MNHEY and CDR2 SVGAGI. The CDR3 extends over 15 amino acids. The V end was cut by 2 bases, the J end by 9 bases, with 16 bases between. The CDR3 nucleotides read TGTGCCAGCAGTTACGTAGGGGGGACAGCGTGGGAGCTGTTTTTT. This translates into CASSYVGGTAWELFF.

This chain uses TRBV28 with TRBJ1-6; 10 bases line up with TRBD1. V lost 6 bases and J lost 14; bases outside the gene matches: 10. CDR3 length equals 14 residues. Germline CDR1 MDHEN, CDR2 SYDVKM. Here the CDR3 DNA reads TGTGCCAGCAGGCACGGACAGGGGGGCTCAACCCTCCACTTT. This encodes CASRHGQGGSTLHF.

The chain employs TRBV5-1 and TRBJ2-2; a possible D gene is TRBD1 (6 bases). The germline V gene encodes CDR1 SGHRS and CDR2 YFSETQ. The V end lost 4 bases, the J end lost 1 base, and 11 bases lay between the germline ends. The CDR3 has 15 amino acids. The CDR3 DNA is TGCGCCAGCAGCCTGGAACAGGGGAACACCGGGGAGCTGTTTTTT. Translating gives CASSLEQGNTGELFF.

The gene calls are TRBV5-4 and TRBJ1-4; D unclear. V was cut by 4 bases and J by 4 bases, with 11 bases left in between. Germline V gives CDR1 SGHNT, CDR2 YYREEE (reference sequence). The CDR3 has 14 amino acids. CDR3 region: CASSTRSVNEKLFF. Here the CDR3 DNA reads TGTGCCAGCAGCACGCGGTCGGTTAATGAAAAACTGTTTTTT.

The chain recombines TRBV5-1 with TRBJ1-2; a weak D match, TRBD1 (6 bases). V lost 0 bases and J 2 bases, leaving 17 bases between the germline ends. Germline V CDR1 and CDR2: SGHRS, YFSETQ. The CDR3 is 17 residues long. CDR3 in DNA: TGCGCCAGCAGCTTGGAACCCGGGACAAATCGGAACTATGGCTACACCTTC. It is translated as CASSLEPGTNRNYGYTF.